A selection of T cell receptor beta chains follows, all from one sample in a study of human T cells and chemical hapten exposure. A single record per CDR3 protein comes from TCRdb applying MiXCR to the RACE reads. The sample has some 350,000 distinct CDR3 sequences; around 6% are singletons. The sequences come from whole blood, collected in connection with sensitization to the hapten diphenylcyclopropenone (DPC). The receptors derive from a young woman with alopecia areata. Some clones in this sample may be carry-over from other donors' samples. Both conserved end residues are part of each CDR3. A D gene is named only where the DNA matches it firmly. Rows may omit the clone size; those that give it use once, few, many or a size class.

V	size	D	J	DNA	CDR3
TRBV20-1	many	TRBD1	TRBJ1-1	TGCAGTGCCAAGGGACAGCCGATTGAAGCTTTCTTT	CSAKGQPIEAFF
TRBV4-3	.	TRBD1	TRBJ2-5	TGCGCCAGCAGCCACAGACAGGGCCAAGAGTCCCAGTACTTC	CASSHRQGQESQYF
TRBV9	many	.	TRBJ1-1	TGTGCCAGCAGCTTCGAACCTAACACTGAAGCTTTCTTT	CASSFEPNTEAFF
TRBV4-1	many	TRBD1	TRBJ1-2	TGCGCCAGCAGCCAAGTGGCAATCCGACAGGGGGCGGACTATGGCTACACCTTC	CASSQVAIRQGADYGYTF
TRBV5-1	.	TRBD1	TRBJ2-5	TGCGCCAGCAGCTACGGACAGGGAAGGGCGACCCAGTACTTC	CASSYGQGRATQYF
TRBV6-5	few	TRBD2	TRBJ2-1	TGTGCCAGCAGACCCACTGTAGCGGGGGGAAACAATGAGCAGTTCTTC	CASRPTVAGGNNEQFF
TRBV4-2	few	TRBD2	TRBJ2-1	TGTGCCAGCAGCCAAAGGGGACTAGCGGGGGGCGATAATGAGCAGTTCTTC	CASSQRGLAGGDNEQFF
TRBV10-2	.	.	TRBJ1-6	TGCGCCAGCAGTGAGTTAGGGGGGTTCCCAGATAATTCACCCCTCCACTTT	CASSELGGFPDNSPLHF
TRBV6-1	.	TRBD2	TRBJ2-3	TGTGCCACTACGAGCGGGACGGCACGCACAGATACGCAGTATTTT	CATTSGTARTDTQYF
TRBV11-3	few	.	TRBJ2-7	TGTGCCAGCAGCTTAGAAGGTTTTGGGACCCACGAGCAGTACTTC	CASSLEGFGTHEQYF
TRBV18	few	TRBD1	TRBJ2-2	TGTGCCAGCTCACCAAGACAGGGCTCCGTCGGGGAGCTGTTTTTT	CASSPRQGSVGELFF
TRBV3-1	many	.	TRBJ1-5	TGTGCCAGCAGCCAAGGGGGACCCCAAGGGCATCAGCCCCAGCATTTT	CASSQGGPQGHQPQHF
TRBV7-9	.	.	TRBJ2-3	TGTGCCAGCAGCTCAAGCCCTTCTAGCACAGATACGCAGTATTTT	CASSSSPSSTDTQYF
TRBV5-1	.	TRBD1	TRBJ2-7	TGCGCCAGCAGTTCTACGGGACAGGGGTACGAGCAGTACTTC	CASSSTGQGYEQYF
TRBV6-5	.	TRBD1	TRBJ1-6	TGTGCCAGCAGTTACCGGACAGGGAATAATTCACCCCTCCACTTT	CASSYRTGNNSPLHF
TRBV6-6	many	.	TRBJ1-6	TGTGCCAGCAGTTACTCCAAGCCGAGCTCCTATAATTCACCCCTCCACTTT	CASSYSKPSSYNSPLHF
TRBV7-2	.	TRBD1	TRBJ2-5	TGTGCCAGCAGCTCTGGACAGGGGGCAAAGACCCAGTACTTC	CASSSGQGAKTQYF
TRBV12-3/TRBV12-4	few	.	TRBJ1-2	TGTGCCAGCAGTTTACTCATGTCGGGAGGCGATAACTATGGCTACACCTTC	CASSLLMSGGDNYGYTF
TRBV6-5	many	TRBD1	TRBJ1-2	TGTGCCAGCAGTACCGCACTCAGGGGGACTAACTATGGCTACACCTTC	CASSTALRGTNYGYTF
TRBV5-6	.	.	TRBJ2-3	TGTGCCAGCGGGGGGACCACAGATACGCAGTATTTT	CASGGTTDTQYF
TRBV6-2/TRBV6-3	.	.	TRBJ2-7	TGTGCCAGCAGCGAACCTCCCCACGAGCAGTACTTC	CASSEPPHEQYF
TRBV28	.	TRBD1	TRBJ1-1	TGTGCCAGCAGTCCGGGACAGGGGATCGGGGTTCACACTGAAGCTTTCTTT	CASSPGQGIGVHTEAFF
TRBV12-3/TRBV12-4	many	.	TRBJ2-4	TGTGCCAGCAGCCCCTGGGACGCCGCCAAAAACATTCAGTACTTC	CASSPWDAAKNIQYF
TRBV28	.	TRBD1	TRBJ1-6	TGTGCCAGCAGCCCACCCCTGACAGGGGATTCACCCCTCCACTTT	CASSPPLTGDSPLHF
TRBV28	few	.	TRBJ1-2	TGTGCCAGCAGTTTATATAGAAGCTATGGCTACACCTTC	CASSLYRSYGYTF
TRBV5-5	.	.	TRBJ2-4	TGTGCCAGCAGCCCCCCCCCGGGAGCCGCAGGGAGCATTCAGTACTTC	CASSPPPGAAGSIQYF
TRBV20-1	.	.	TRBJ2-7	TGCAGTGCTGCAGGGGAGGGCTTCTACGAGCAGTACTTC	CSAAGEGFYEQYF
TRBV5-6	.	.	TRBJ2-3	TGTGCCAGCAGCTTCCCCTTAGATACGCAGTATTTT	CASSFPLDTQYF
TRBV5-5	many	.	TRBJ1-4	TGTGCCAGCAGCTTGGTCGTCTCATGGGACCGGGGGACTAATGAAAAACTGTTTTTT	CASSLVVSWDRGTNEKLFF
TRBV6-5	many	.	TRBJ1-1	TGTGCCAGCAGTTACTATACGGGGATGAACACTGAAGCTTTCTTT	CASSYYTGMNTEAFF
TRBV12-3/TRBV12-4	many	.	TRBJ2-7	TGTGCCAGCAGTGTCGGTGAGACCTACGAGCAGTACTTC	CASSVGETYEQYF
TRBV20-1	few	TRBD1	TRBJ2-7	TGCAGTGCTAGGAGGACAGGGGGCCTCTCCTACGAGCAGTACTTC	CSARRTGGLSYEQYF
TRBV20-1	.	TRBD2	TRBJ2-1	TGCAGTGCCGATCCCGGGACTAGCGGGGGGTGGGCCTACAATGAGCAGTTCTTC	CSADPGTSGGWAYNEQFF
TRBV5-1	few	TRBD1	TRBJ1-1	TGCGCCAGCAGAAGTGGACAGGGGGCTTTTGCCGCTTTCTTT	CASRSGQGAFAAFF
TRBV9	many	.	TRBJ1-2	TGTGCCAGCAGCGTAGGGACCTTAAACTATGGCTACACCTTC	CASSVGTLNYGYTF
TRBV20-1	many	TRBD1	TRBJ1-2	TGCAGTGCACCGGACAGGATGGGAGGCTACACCTTC	CSAPDRMGGYTF
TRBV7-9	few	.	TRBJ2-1	TGTGCCAGCAGCTTAAAGTCTCGGGACACCTACAATGAGCAGTTCTTC	CASSLKSRDTYNEQFF